Included here is one T cell receptor beta chain sequence, with context. Its antigen is unidentified. The data derive from a study of shared clonotypes between healthy human individuals. Across the whole study: Serving as donors were a couple of women and a few men, whose ages spanned 18 to 49.

The assay was immunoSEQ multiplex PCR, and TCRdb's table has in-frame clones only and misses some. The sample holds millions of clones; over 90% are singletons and the top ten take 0.35% to 0.5%. Study-wide findings and caveats: Naive subsets typically showed greater estimated richness than memory subsets. Non-shared clonotypes had lower generation probabilities than clonotypes shared by all four sorted-subset donors. Genetic and exposure-history diversity was limited by the few donors.

Trimming shortened V by 3 bases and J by 1 base, and 6 bases separated the two germline ends. The germline V gene has CDR1 SQVTM and CDR2 ANQGSEA. The CDR3 totals 12 residues. The chain recombines TRBV29-1 with TRBJ1-1, with D uncertain. This receptor was taken from a young man in good health. Some clones in this sample may be carry-over from other donors' samples. The sample was naive CD4+ T cells from PBMCs. As for subset: CD45RA+ positively selected. In DNA, the CDR3 is TGCAGCGTTGACGCAAGGAACACTGAAGCTTTCTTT. Protein: CSVDARNTEAFF.